Sequencing of this T cell receptor beta chain was carried out in a study of type 1 regulatory T cells. TCRdb ran MiXCR on the reads and lists one entry per CDR3 protein. The data hold under 75,000 distinct CDR3 sequences, with around 20% observed a single time. General study results and limits: Type 1 regulatory T cells had a more restricted TCR repertoire than non-type 1 regulatory T cells.

A remark on this clonotype: The antigen remains undetermined.

Sequencing was performed on cultured type 1 regulatory T (Tr1) cells, either the whole culture or a sorted fraction (not recorded which). The clonotype comes from a human donor in good health.

The CDR3 region has the DNA TGTGCCACCAGCATTGGACAGGGAATTTCGGCCAAAAACATTCAGTACTTC. Its protein product is CATSIGQGISAKNIQYF. V and J are TRBV15 and TRBJ2-4, with TRBD1 identical over 8 bases. CDR1 is LNHNV and CDR2 is YYDKDF in the germline V gene (reference sequence). Germline trimming cut 4 bases from V and 1 base from J; bases unmatched to any gene: 9. CDR3 length: 17 amino acids.